The present entry profiles one TCR beta chain with its context. Its antigen is as yet unknown. TCRdb's table, derived via immunoSEQ multiplex PCR, lists solely in-frame clones and lacks some. This sample has around 91,000 clones; 88% occur once, and the top ten carry around 21%. This sample was taken from a study of T cell responses to AZD1222 COVID-19 vaccine. CDR1 is MDHEN and CDR2 is SYDVKM in the germline V gene. Trimming left V 6 bases short and J 5 bases short, with 14 bases between. CDR3 length: 14 amino acids. Study-wide points: When two AZD1222 doses had been given, Spike-specific TCR breadth and depth rose. Repertoires in all cases were sampled only once the peak T cell response had passed. Clonal diversity may have been underestimated, and the donors were mostly white British, with more females than males.

The material was peripheral blood, obtained on day 0 of AZD1222 vaccination. The chain couples TRBV28 to TRBJ1-5; the D gene is possibly TRBD1 (6 bases). The sequence derives from an adult in good health. CDR3 DNA sequence: TGTGCCAGCAGCCCGCCAGGGGCCTATCAGCCCCAGCATTTT. It is translated as CASSPPGAYQPQHF.